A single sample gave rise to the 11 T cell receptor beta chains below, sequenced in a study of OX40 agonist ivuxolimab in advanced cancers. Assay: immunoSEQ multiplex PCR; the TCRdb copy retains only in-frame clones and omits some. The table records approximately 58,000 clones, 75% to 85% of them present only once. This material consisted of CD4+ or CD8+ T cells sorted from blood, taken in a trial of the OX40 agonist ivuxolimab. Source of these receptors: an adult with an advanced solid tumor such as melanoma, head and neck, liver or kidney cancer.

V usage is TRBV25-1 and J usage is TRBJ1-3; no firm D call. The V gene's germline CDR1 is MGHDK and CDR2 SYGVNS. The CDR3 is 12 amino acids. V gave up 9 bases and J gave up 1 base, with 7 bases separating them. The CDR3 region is CASAQSGNTIYF. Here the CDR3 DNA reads TGTGCCAGTGCCCAATCTGGAAACACCATATATTTT. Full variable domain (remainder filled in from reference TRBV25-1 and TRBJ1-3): EADIYQTPRYLVIGTGKKITLECSQTMGHDKMYWYQQDPGMELHLIHYSYGVNSTEKGDLSSESTVSRIRTEHFPLTLESARPSHTSQYLCASAQSGNTIYFGEGSWLTVV.

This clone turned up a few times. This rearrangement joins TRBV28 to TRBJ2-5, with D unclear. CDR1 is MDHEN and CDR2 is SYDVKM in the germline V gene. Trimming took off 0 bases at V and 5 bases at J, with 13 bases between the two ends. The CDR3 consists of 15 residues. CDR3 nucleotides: TGTGCCAGCAGTTTATGGGGCGATGATGGGGAGACCCAGTACTTC. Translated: CASSLWGDDGETQYF.

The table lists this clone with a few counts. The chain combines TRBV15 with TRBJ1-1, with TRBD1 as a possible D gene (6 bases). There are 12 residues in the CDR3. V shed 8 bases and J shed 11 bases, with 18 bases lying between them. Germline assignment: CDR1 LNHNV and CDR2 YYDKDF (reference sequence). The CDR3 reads CATSTGSRGAFF. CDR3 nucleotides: TGTGCCACCTCGACAGGATCAAGAGGGGCTTTCTTT.

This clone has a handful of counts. The CDR3 nucleotides are TGTGCCAGCAGTTACGGGGCAGATAGCACAGATACGCAGTATTTT. This gives the protein CASSYGADSTDTQYF. The chain combines TRBV6-5 with TRBJ2-3; a possible D gene is TRBD1 (5 bases). The CDR3 totals 15 residues. The V gene's germline CDR1 is MNHEY and CDR2 SVGAGI. Trimming took off 2 bases at V and 0 bases at J, with 9 bases between the two ends.

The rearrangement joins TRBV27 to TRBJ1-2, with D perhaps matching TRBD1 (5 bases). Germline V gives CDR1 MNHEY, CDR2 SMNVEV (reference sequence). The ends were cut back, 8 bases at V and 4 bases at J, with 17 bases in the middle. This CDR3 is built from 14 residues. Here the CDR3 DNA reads TGTGCCAGCGGATTCCACTCGGGGACCTATGGCTACACCTTC. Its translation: CASGFHSGTYGYTF.

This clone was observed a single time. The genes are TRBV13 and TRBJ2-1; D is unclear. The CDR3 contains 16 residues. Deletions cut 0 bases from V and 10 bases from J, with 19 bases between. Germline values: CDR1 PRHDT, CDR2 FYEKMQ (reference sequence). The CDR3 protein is CASSLGLSDRRKEQFF. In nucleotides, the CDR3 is TGTGCCAGCAGCTTAGGCCTAAGCGATAGACGAAAAGAGCAGTTCTTC.

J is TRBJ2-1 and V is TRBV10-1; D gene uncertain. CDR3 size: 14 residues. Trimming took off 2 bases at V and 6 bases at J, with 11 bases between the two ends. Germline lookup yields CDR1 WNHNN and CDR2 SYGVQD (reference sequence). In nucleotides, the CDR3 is TGCGCCAGCAGTGAGGAGCCAGGAATCAATGAGCAGTTCTTC. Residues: CASSEEPGINEQFF.

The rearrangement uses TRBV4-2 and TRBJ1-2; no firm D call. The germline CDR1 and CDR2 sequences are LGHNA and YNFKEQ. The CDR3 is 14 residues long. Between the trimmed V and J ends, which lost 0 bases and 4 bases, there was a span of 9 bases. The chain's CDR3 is CASSQETALYGYTF. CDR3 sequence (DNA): TGTGCCAGCAGCCAAGAAACAGCTCTCTATGGCTACACCTTC.

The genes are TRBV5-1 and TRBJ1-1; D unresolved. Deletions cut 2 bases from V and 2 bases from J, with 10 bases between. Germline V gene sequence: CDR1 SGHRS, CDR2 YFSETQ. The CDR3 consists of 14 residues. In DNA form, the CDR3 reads TGCGCCAGCAGCTTTACAAGTTTAAACACTGAAGCTTTCTTT. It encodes CASSFTSLNTEAFF.

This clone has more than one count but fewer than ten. The CDR3 DNA reads as TGTGCCAGCAGCGCCGGACTAGCCTACGAGCAGTACTTC. Its translation is CASSAGLAYEQYF. The genes are TRBV7-3 and TRBJ2-7; the match to TRBD2 covers 7 bases. CDR3 length: 13 amino acids. Germline V gives CDR1 SGHTA, CDR2 FQGTGA. The V and J ends lost 5 bases and 2 bases, in that order; junction bases with no gene match: 3.

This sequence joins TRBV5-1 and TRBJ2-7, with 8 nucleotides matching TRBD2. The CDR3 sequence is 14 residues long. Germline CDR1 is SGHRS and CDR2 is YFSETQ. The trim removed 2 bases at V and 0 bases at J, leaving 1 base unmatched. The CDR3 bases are TGCGCCAGCAGCTTTAGCGGGGACTCCTACGAGCAGTACTTC. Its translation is CASSFSGDSYEQYF.